The clone carrying this T cell receptor (beta chain) was seen a handful of times. No antigen is known for it. This sample is drawn from a study of cytomegalovirus exposure and HLA in healthy donors. The PCR employed 60 Vbeta primers together with 13 Jbeta primers. Profiling relied on immunoSEQ multiplex PCR, and the TCRdb table lists in-frame clones only, not all of them. Here the sample spans about 93,000 clones, 82% being singletons. At collection, donors were nominally healthy, but unrecorded immune exposures were probable. Study outcomes and limitations: The majority of CMV-associated TCR beta chains were reported as apparently HLA-restricted in a later analysis. Fewer N-insertions than the roughly 670-donor mean were reportedly shown by an Asian-associated ancestry cluster in a later analysis.

Germline CDR1 reads WSHSY; CDR2 reads SAAADI. Trimming left V 4 bases short and J 6 bases short, with 7 bases between. There are 12 residues in the CDR3. This clonotype was sampled from a man aged 45-65 years in good health and CMV-seronegative. Source material: PBMCs. The chain uses TRBV10-2 and TRBJ1-5; the D is unclear. The CDR3 nucleotides read TGCGCCAGCAGTGGCGGGAGTCAGCCCCAGCATTTT. Protein sequence: CASSGGSQPQHF.